The 2 T cell receptor beta chains given below trace back to one sample, sequenced in a study of preoperative IRX-2 immunotherapy in early breast cancer (dated by TCRdb to between 2018 and 2021). The treatment or condition label, as the study defines it: preoperative locoregional IRX-2 cytokine immunotherapy. The library was built by means of the immunoSEQ multiplex PCR assay. Sourced from immuneACCESS, this table was stored by TCRdb with only in-frame sequences that have V and J called. A share of the clones is absent; for the studies checked, an unresolved V gene accounts for under half, and the remainder has no known explanation. The sample profile shows over 30,000 clones; under 90% of them were found once. The ten largest make up less than 2% of the sample. This material consisted of tumor tissue, taken after IRX-2 immunotherapy. The receptors were gathered from a human donor with breast cancer.

The chain combines TRBV11-3 with TRBJ1-6; D is unresolved. Germline CDR1 is SGHNT and CDR2 is YENEEA. With 5 bases removed from V and 2 bases from J, the gap between germline ends came to 10 bases. The CDR3 contains 15 residues. DNA for the CDR3: TGTGCCAGCAGCCCGACGGGCCCCTATAATTCACCCCTCCACTTT. This encodes CASSPTGPYNSPLHF.

This chain connects TRBV6-8 to TRBJ2-2; TRBD1 aligns across 8 bases. V trimming: 4 bases; J trimming: 1 base; junction bases outside the gene matches: 11. This CDR3 spans 18 amino acids. Germline values: CDR1 MNHGY, CDR2 SAAAGT. CDR3 nucleotide sequence: TGTGCCAGCAGTTTCGACTCGCGACAGGGGATGAACACCGGGGAGCTGTTTTTT. Amino acids: CASSFDSRQGMNTGELFF.